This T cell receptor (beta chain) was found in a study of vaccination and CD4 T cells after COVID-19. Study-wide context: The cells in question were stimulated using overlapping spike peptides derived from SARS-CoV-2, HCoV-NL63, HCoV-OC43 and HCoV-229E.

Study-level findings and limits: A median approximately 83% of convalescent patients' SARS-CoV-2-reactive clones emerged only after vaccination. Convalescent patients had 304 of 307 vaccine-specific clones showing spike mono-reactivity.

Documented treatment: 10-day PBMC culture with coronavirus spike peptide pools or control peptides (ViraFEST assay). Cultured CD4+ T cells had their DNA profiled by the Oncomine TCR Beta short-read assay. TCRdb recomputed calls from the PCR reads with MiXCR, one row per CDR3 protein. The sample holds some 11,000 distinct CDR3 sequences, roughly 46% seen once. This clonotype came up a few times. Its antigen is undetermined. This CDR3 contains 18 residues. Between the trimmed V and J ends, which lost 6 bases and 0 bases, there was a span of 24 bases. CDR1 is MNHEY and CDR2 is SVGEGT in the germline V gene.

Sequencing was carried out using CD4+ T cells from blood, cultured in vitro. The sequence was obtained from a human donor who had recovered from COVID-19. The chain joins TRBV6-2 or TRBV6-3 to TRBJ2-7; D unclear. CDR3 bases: TGTGCCAGCAGCCCCTGGGGTATGGTAGGAACATACTCCTACGAGCAGTACTTC. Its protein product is CASSPWGMVGTYSYEQYF.